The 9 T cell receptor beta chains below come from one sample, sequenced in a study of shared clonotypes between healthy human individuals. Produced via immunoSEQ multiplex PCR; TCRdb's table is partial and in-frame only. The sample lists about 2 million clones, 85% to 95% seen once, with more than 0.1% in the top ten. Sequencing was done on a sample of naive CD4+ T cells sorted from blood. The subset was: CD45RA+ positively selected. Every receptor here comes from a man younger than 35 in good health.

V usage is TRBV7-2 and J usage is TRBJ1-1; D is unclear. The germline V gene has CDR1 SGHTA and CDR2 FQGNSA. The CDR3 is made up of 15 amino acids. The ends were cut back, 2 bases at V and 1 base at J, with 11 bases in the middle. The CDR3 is CASSLSSTANTEAFF. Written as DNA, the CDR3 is TGTGCCAGCAGCTTAAGTTCGACGGCGAACACTGAAGCTTTCTTT.

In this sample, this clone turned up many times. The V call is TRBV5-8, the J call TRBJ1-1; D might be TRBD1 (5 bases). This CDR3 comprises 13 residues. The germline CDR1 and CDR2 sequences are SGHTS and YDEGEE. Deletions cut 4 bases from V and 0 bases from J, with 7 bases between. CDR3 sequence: CASSPRVNTEAFF. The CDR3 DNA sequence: TGTGCCAGCAGCCCCAGGGTGAACACTGAAGCTTTCTTT.

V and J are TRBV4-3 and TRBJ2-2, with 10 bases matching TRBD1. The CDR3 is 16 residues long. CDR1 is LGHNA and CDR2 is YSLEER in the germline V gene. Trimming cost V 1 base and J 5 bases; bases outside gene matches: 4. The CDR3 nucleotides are TGCGCCAGCAGCCAAGGGACAGGGGGTCAAACCGGGGAGCTGTTTTTT. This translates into CASSQGTGGQTGELFF.

The CDR3: CASSLGPGDTEAFF. CDR3 nucleotide sequence: TGCGCCAGCAGCTTGGGGCCAGGGGACACTGAAGCTTTCTTT. V is TRBV5-1 and J is TRBJ1-1, with D perhaps matching TRBD1 (6 bases). The CDR3 is made up of 14 amino acids. CDR1 is SGHRS, CDR2 YFSETQ, per germline. With 0 bases removed from V and 3 bases from J, the gap between germline ends came to 9 bases.

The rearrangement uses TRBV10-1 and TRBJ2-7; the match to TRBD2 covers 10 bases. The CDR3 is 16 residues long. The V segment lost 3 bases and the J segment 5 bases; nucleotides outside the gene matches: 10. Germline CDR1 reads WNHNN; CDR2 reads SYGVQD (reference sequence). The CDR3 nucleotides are TGCGCCAGCAGTGAACTAGCGGGAATGAGAGTAAACGAGCAGTACTTC. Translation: CASSELAGMRVNEQYF.

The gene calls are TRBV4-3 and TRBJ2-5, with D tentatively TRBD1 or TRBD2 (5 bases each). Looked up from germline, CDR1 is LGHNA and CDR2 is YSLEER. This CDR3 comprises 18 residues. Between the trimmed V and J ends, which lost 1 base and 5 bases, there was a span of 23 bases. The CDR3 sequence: CASSQALIRDDGTETQYF. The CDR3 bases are TGCGCCAGCAGCCAAGCCTTAATTCGGGACGACGGGACGGAGACCCAGTACTTC.

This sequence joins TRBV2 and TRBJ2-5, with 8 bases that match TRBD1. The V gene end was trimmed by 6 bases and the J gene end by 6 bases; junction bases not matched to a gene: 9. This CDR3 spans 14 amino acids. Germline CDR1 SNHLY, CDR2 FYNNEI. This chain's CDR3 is CASRIQGVQQTQYF. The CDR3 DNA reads TGTGCCAGCAGGATACAGGGGGTTCAGCAGACCCAGTACTTC.

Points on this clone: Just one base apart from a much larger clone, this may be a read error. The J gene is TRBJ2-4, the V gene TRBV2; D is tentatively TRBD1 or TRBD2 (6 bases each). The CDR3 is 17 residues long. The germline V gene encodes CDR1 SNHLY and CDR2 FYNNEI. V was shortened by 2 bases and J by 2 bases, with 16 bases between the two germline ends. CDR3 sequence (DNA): TGTGCCAGCAGTGAACTTCGGACGGGGGCATCCAAAAACATTCAGTACTTC. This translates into CASSELRTGASKNIQYF.

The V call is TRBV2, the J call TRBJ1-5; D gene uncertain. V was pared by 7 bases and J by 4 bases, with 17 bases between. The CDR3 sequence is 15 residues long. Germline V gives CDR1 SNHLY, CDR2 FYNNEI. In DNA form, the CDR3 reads TGTGCCAGCACCATCTCCGGGCCCGCTAATCAGCCCCAGCATTTT. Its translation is CASTISGPANQPQHF.